This T cell receptor (beta chain) came from a study of vaccination effects on CD4 cells after COVID-19. Antigen-specific CD4+ T cells were expanded (with viral peptide pools) by the ViraFEST assay ahead of sequencing. The culture ran for around 10 days before CD4+ T cells were isolated. Vaccinees lacked prior SARS-CoV-2 infection and tested negative for nucleocapsid antibodies. Cultures used 1.5 million to 2 million PBMC per well, 9.5 to 10 IU/ml IL-2 and 9.5 to 10 ug/ml peptides. Notes on the study in general: Whether induced by infection or by vaccine, clones showed marked clonal contraction late after vaccination.

Measured with immunoSEQ multiplex PCR; TCRdb has only the in-frame clones, and not every one. This sample carries about 27,000 clones, 55% to 75% of them seen once, and the ten largest clones take more than 9%. Note on this clone: Its matching antigen is unknown.

The source material was CD4+ T cells from PBMCs cultured with SARS-CoV-2 spike peptides, sampled before COVID-19 vaccination. The receptor was isolated from a human donor who received a COVID-19 vaccine.

The CDR3 DNA sequence: TGTGCCAGCAGCCCCGGGACAGGCTATGGCTACACCTTC. As protein: CASSPGTGYGYTF. The chain has TRBV6-6 and TRBJ1-2; 8 bases fit TRBD1. Unmatched junction bases numbered 4, after V lost 6 bases and J lost 4 bases. Germline V gene sequence: CDR1 MNHNY, CDR2 SVGAGI (reference sequence). The CDR3 spans 13 residues.